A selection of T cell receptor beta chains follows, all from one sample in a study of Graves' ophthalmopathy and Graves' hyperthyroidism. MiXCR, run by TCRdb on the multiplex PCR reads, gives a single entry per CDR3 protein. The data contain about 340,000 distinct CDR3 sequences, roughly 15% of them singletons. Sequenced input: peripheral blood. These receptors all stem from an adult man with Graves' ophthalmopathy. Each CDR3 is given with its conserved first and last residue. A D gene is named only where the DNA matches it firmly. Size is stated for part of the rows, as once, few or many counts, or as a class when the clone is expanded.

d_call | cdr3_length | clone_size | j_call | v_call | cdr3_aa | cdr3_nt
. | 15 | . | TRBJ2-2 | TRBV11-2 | CASSLVYGNTGELFF | TGTGCCAGCAGCTTAGTCTACGGGAACACCGGGGAGCTGTTTTTT
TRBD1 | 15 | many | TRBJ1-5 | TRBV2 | CASSGDSNSNQPQHF | TGTGCCAGCAGTGGGGACAGCAATAGCAATCAGCCCCAGCATTTT
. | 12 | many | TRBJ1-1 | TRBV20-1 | CSASMLGTEAFF | TGCAGTGCTTCCATGCTGGGGACTGAAGCTTTCTTT
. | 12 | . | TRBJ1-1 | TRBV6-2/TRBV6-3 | CASSYRGPEAFF | TGTGCCAGCAGTTACAGGGGTCCTGAAGCTTTCTTT
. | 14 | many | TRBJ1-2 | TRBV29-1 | CSVAGLRGGYGYTF | TGCAGCGTTGCAGGTTTGAGGGGTGGCTATGGCTACACCTTC
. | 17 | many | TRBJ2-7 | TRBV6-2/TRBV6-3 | CASSRLPRQRASYEQYF | TGTGCCAGCAGCCGATTACCCAGACAGCGCGCGTCCTACGAGCAGTACTTC
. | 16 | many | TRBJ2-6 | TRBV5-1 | CASSFGWNSGANVLTF | TGCGCCAGCAGCTTTGGATGGAACTCTGGGGCCAACGTCCTGACTTTC
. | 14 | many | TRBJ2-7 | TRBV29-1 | CSVEDPKNPGEQYF | TGCAGCGTTGAAGATCCAAAGAACCCGGGCGAGCAGTACTTC
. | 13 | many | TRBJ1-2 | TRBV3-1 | CASSQGGAYGYTF | TGTGCCAGCAGCCAGGGGGGCGCGTATGGCTACACCTTC
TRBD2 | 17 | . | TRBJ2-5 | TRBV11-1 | CASSPVGRLAEQETQYF | TGTGCCAGCAGCCCCGTGGGCCGACTAGCGGAGCAAGAGACCCAGTACTTC
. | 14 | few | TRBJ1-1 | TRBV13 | CASSSSDRNTEAFF | TGTGCCAGCAGCTCATCCGACAGGAACACTGAAGCTTTCTTT
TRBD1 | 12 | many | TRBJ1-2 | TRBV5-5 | CASSLWDRGYTF | TGTGCCAGCAGCTTGTGGGACAGAGGCTACACCTTC
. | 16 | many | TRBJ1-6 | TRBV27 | CASSSTPSSYNSPLHF | TGTGCCAGCAGTTCTACACCGAGCTCCTATAATTCACCCCTCCACTTT
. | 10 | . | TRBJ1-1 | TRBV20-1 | CSAVNTEAFF | TGCAGTGCAGTGAACACTGAAGCTTTCTTT
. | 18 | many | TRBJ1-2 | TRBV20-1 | CSARDLNPYRGASIGYTF | TGCAGTGCTAGAGATCTAAATCCTTATCGAGGGGCGTCTATAGGCTACACCTTC
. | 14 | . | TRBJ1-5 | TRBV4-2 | CVSSQGLGQQPQHF | TGTGTCAGCAGCCAAGGTCTGGGGCAGCAGCCCCAGCATTTT
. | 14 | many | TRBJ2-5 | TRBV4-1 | CASSQVGTQETQYF | TGCGCCAGCAGCCAAGTTGGGACCCAAGAGACCCAGTACTTC
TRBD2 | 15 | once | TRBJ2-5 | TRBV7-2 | CASSVGTIGGETQYF | TGTGCCAGCAGCGTCGGGACTATCGGCGGGGAGACCCAGTACTTC
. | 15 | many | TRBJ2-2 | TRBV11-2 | CASSLGQSNTGELFF | TGTGCCAGCAGCTTAGGACAGTCGAACACCGGGGAGCTGTTTTTT
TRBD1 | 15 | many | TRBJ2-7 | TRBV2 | CASSDPPGQYYEQYF | TGTGCCAGCAGTGATCCCCCGGGACAGTACTACGAGCAGTACTTC
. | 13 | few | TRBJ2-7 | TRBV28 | CASSLASHYEQYF | TGTGCCAGCAGCTTAGCGTCTCACTACGAGCAGTACTTC
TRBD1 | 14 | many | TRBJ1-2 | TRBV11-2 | CASGPGQGTYGYTF | TGTGCCAGCGGACCTGGACAGGGGACCTATGGCTACACCTTC
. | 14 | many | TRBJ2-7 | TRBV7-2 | CASSPRNGPNEQYF | TGTGCCAGCAGCCCCCGGAACGGACCCAACGAGCAGTACTTC
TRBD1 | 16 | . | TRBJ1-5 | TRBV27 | CASIARDSRIDQPQHF | TGTGCCAGCATCGCCCGGGACAGCCGTATTGATCAGCCCCAGCATTTT
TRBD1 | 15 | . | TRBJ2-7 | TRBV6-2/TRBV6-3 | CASSYSLPGQYEQYF | TGTGCCAGCAGTTACAGCCTACCGGGACAGTACGAGCAGTACTTC
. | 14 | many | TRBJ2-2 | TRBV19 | CASSIKVNTGELFF | TGTGCCAGTAGTATAAAGGTGAACACCGGGGAGCTGTTTTTT
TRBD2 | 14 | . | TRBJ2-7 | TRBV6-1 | CASRDLAGTYEQYF | TGTGCCAGCAGAGATCTAGCGGGTACCTACGAGCAGTACTTC
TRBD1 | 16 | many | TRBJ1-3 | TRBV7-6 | CASSSPGQGSGNTIYF | TGTGCCAGCAGCTCACCGGGACAGGGCTCTGGAAACACCATATATTTT
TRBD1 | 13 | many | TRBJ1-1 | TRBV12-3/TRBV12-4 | CASSSPPDRKAFF | TGTGCCAGCAGCTCTCCCCCGGACAGGAAAGCTTTCTTT
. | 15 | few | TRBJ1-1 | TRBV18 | CASSPRTQTDTEAFF | TGTGCCAGCTCACCTAGGACACAGACCGACACTGAAGCTTTCTTT
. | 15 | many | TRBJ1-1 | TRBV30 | CAWGDGPRWDTEAFF | TGTGCCTGGGGGGATGGGCCTCGGTGGGACACTGAAGCTTTCTTT
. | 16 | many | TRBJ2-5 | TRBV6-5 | CASSYGLGQGEETQYF | TGTGCCAGCAGTTATGGTCTCGGGCAGGGTGAAGAGACCCAGTACTTC
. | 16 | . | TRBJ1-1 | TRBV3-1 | CASSPGAEEWNTEAFF | TGTGCCAGCAGCCCCGGGGCAGAGGAATGGAACACTGAAGCTTTCTTT
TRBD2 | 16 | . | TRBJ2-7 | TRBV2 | CASSEPVAGRSYEQYF | TGTGCCAGCAGTGAACCGGTAGCGGGCCGCTCCTACGAGCAGTACTTC
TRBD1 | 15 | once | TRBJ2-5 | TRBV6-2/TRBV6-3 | CASSFDRVPQETQYF | TGTGCCAGCAGCTTCGACAGGGTCCCCCAAGAGACCCAGTACTTC
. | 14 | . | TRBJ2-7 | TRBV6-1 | CASIQIQGSYEQYF | TGTGCCAGCATCCAGATACAGGGAAGTTACGAGCAGTACTTC
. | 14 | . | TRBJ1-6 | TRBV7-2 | CANSLTGNNSPLHF | TGTGCCAACAGCCTCACAGGGAATAATTCACCCCTCCACTTT
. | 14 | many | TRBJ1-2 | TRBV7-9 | CASSLAGRYYGYTF | TGTGCCAGCAGCTTAGCAGGGCGCTATTATGGCTACACCTTC
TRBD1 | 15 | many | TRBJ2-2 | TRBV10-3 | CAITPGQGSTGELFF | TGTGCCATCACCCCGGGACAGGGTTCGACCGGGGAGCTGTTTTTT
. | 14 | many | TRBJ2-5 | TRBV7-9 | CASSLEATRETQYF | TGTGCCAGCAGCTTAGAGGCAACCAGAGAGACCCAGTACTTC
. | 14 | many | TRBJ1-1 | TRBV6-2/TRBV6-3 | CASSYSHKNTEAFF | TGTGCCAGCAGTTACTCGCACAAGAACACTGAAGCTTTCTTT
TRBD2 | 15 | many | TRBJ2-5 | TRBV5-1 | CASSLTSGPSETQYF | TGCGCCAGCAGCTTGACTAGCGGGCCATCGGAGACCCAGTACTTC
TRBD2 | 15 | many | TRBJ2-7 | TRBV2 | CASGPWGAGAGEQYF | TGTGCCAGCGGCCCTTGGGGTGCGGGAGCGGGTGAGCAGTACTTC
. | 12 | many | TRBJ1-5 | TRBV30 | CAWRKGTQPQHF | TGTGCCTGGAGAAAGGGCACTCAGCCCCAGCATTTT
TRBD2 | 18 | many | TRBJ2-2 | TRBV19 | CASSQPGLAGGSPGELFF | TGTGCCAGTAGCCAACCTGGACTAGCGGGGGGCTCTCCCGGGGAGCTGTTTTTT
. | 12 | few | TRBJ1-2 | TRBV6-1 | CATQTVDYGYTF | TGTGCCACCCAGACAGTTGATTATGGCTACACCTTC
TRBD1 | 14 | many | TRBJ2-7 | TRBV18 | CASSPRDRSYEQYF | TGTGCCAGCTCACCTCGGGACAGGTCCTACGAGCAGTACTTC
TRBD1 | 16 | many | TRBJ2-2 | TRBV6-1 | CASSQSRDRETGELFF | TGTGCCAGCAGTCAATCCCGGGACAGAGAGACCGGGGAGCTGTTTTTT
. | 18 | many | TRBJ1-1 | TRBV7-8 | CASSLETLGPTVGTEAFF | TGTGCCAGCAGCTTAGAAACATTAGGGCCAACGGTGGGCACTGAAGCTTTCTTT
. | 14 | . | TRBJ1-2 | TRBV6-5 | CASSSDPGTVGYTF | TGTGCCAGCAGTTCCGATCCCGGCACTGTTGGCTACACCTTC
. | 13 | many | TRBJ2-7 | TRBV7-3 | CASSFGGVGEQYF | TGTGCCAGCAGCTTCGGAGGGGTCGGCGAGCAGTACTTC
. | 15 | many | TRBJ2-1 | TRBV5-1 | CASSLEGLANNEQFF | TGCGCCAGCAGCTTGGAAGGCCTAGCGAACAATGAGCAGTTCTTC
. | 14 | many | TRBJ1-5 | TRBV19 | CASSISPTYQPQHF | TGTGCCAGTAGTATCTCCCCGACCTATCAGCCCCAGCATTTT
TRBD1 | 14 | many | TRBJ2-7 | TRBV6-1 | CASTGTGSSYEQYF | TGTGCCAGCACGGGGACAGGGAGCTCCTACGAGCAGTACTTC
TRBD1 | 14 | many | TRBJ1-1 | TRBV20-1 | CSASTGQVNTEAFF | TGCAGTGCTAGTACGGGACAGGTAAACACTGAAGCTTTCTTT
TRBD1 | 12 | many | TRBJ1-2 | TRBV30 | CAWDRDREGYTF | TGTGCCTGGGACCGGGACAGGGAGGGCTACACCTTC
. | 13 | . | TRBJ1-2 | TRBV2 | CARRTSSGGGYTF | TGTGCCAGGCGGACAAGCTCGGGGGGTGGCTACACCTTC
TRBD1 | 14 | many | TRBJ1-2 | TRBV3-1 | CASSPHRGGYGYTF | TGTGCCAGCAGCCCTCACAGGGGCGGCTATGGCTACACCTTC
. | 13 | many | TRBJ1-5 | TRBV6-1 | CASQFDQGQPQHF | TGTGCCAGCCAATTCGACCAAGGTCAGCCCCAGCATTTT
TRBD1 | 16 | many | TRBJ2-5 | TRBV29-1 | CSVEDRVRGYQETQYF | TGCAGCGTTGAAGATCGGGTCAGGGGGTACCAAGAGACCCAGTACTTC